This entry describes one T cell receptor beta chain. Its antigen is not identified. The germline gives CDR1 GTSNPN, CDR2 SVGIG (reference sequence). This CDR3 has 13 residues. After removal of 5 bases from V and 5 bases from J, the junction contained 7 bases not matched to a gene. TCRdb reprocessed the 5' RACE reads via MiXCR and lists one record per CDR3 protein. Found here are some 160,000 distinct CDR3 sequences, around 13% of them singletons; the top ten hold approximately 3.4%. The data were taken from a study of T-cell memory formation after mild COVID-19. Study as a whole: The study found TCR clusters largely donor specific.

Regarding the study as a whole: Pre-infection memory carried some responding clones, suggesting that cross-reactive memory joined. CD4+ contracting clones lay mainly in CM and EM, CD8+ ones in EMRA.

This clonotype originated in a man younger than 35 who had mild COVID-19 (a few samples of this study predate the infection). Cell type and time point are not known. What was sequenced was PBMCs or a T cell subset sorted from them (not recorded which). The rearrangement uses TRBV30 and TRBJ1-1; 8 bases match TRBD1. The CDR3 coding sequence is TGTGCCTGGGATACAGGGGGTGGTACTGAAGCTTTCTTT. It specifies CAWDTGGGTEAFF.